These T cell receptor beta chains were read from a single sample in a study of early T cells in non-severe SARS-CoV-2 infection. TCRdb reprocessed the 5' RACE reads via MiXCR and lists one record per CDR3 protein. The sample has 45,000 to 55,000 distinct CDR3 sequences, approximately 6.2% seen once; the top ten hold approximately 4.1%. The sequencing sample was made of whole blood. All receptors derive from an adult who was a healthcare worker with PCR-confirmed SARS-CoV-2 infection or an uninfected control (not recorded which). Both conserved end residues are part of each CDR3. The D gene is left open where the match is weak. Clone size is shown for a subset of rows, as once, few, many or a class of expanded clone.

CDR3: CASSERQGTALHF
DNA: TGTGCCAGCAGCGAGAGACAGGGGACGGCCCTCCACTTT
length: 13
V: TRBV7-3
J: TRBJ1-6
size: -
D: TRBD1

CDR3: CSVGTSGARETQYF
DNA: TGCAGCGTGGGGACTAGCGGGGCCCGGGAGACCCAGTACTTC
length: 14
V: TRBV29-1
J: TRBJ2-5
size: many
D: TRBD2

CDR3: CASSSGTGYSPGYGYTF
DNA: TGTGCCAGTAGCTCCGGGACAGGGTACTCACCCGGATATGGCTACACCTTC
length: 17
V: TRBV19
J: TRBJ1-2
size: few
D: TRBD1

CDR3: CASSLDRAGGQPQHF
DNA: TGTGCCAGCAGCTTAGATCGAGCAGGGGGCCAGCCCCAGCATTTT
length: 15
V: TRBV11-2
J: TRBJ1-5
size: many
D: TRBD1

CDR3: CASRDRDTYMQYF
DNA: TGTGCCAGCAGGGACAGGGACACTTACATGCAGTATTTT
length: 13
V: TRBV6-1
J: TRBJ2-3
size: many
D: TRBD1

CDR3: CASSPWDRPYEQYF
DNA: TGTGCCAGCAGCCCGTGGGACAGACCCTACGAGCAGTACTTC
length: 14
V: TRBV6-5
J: TRBJ2-7
size: -
D: TRBD1

CDR3: CASSQGTASGNTIYF
DNA: TGCGCCAGCAGCCAGGGGACAGCGAGTGGAAACACCATATATTTT
length: 15
V: TRBV4-3
J: TRBJ1-3
size: many
D: TRBD1

CDR3: CASSRTGHGSSYNSPLHF
DNA: TGTGCCAGCAGTCGGACAGGGCACGGGAGCTCCTATAATTCACCCCTCCACTTT
length: 18
V: TRBV12-3/TRBV12-4
J: TRBJ1-6
size: many
D: TRBD1

CDR3: CASSLPGEGREQYF
DNA: TGTGCCAGCAGCTTACCAGGGGAAGGGCGCGAGCAGTACTTC
length: 14
V: TRBV7-9
J: TRBJ2-7
size: few
D: -

CDR3: CSVFWGHNEQFF
DNA: TGCAGCGTCTTTTGGGGTCACAATGAGCAGTTCTTC
length: 12
V: TRBV29-1
J: TRBJ2-1
size: many
D: -

CDR3: CASSQDRVGKNEKLFF
DNA: TGTGCCAGCAGCCAAGACAGGGTTGGGAAAAATGAAAAACTGTTTTTT
length: 16
V: TRBV3-1
J: TRBJ1-4
size: few
D: -

CDR3: CASRGTMKKKPYNEQFF
DNA: TGTGCCAGCAGGGGGACAATGAAAAAAAAGCCCTACAATGAGCAGTTCTTC
length: 17
V: TRBV6-2/TRBV6-3
J: TRBJ2-1
size: -
D: -

CDR3: CASSRYPDRGIEPQHF
DNA: TGCGCCAGCAGCCGATATCCCGACAGGGGAATTGAGCCCCAGCATTTT
length: 16
V: TRBV5-1
J: TRBJ1-5
size: many
D: TRBD1

CDR3: CASSRLEGGRNNEKLFF
DNA: TGTGCCAGCAGCCGTTTAGAAGGAGGGAGAAATAATGAAAAACTGTTTTTT
length: 17
V: TRBV5-6
J: TRBJ1-4
size: few
D: -